The T cell receptor beta chain described here comes from a study of shared T cell receptors in the human thymus. Germline CDR1 and CDR2: MGHDK and SYGVNS. V lost 3 bases to trimming and J lost 3 bases; unmatched junction nucleotides: 5. This CDR3 is 15 amino acids long. Sequencing was performed with immunoSEQ multiplex PCR; in TCRdb, only in-frame clones are kept and a portion is missing. The sample lists about 710,000 clones; about 87% were seen once. The sample also formed part of further work on human thymus T cells. Turning to that study: Thymic samples were excised during corrective heart operations. Gene usage (both V and J) appeared biased in thymic and blood repertoires. Related studies noted strongly shared thymic repertoires across unrelated people.

Specimen: thymocytes. The TCR sequence derives from a boy younger than two with a congenital heart defect. The V and J genes are TRBV25-1 and TRBJ1-5; 7 bases line up with TRBD1. The CDR3 sequence is CASSDGTALNQPQHF. DNA of the CDR3: TGTGCCAGCAGTGACGGGACAGCTCTCAATCAGCCCCAGCATTTT. Variable domain in full (rest from reference TRBV25-1 and TRBJ1-5): EADIYQTPRYLVIGTGKKITLECSQTMGHDKMYWYQQDPGMELHLIHYSYGVNSTEKGDLSSESTVSRIRTEHFPLTLESARPSHTSQYLCASSDGTALNQPQHFGDGTRLSIL.